The 6 T cell receptor beta chains reported below all come from one sample, sequenced in a study of PD-L1 blockade in urothelial cancer. Time point defined: pretreatment peripheral blood. The data were produced by immunoSEQ multiplex PCR, yet TCRdb's version contains in-frame clones alone and is incomplete. The profile shows under 100,000 clones, around 89% of them singletons. The sample here was PBMCs, taken around atezolizumab (anti-PD-L1) treatment. These receptors were collected from a man aged 60-69 years with urothelial cancer.

The chain links TRBV2 to TRBJ1-5; no reliable D call. The germline gives CDR1 SNHLY, CDR2 FYNNEI. The ends were cut back, 6 bases at V and 6 bases at J, with 18 bases in the middle. CDR3 length: 15 amino acids. The DNA of the CDR3 is TGTGCCAGCAGCGAGGGTACGAGATCAGGTCAGCCCCAGCATTTT. This sequence encodes CASSEGTRSGQPQHF.

J is TRBJ2-7 and V is TRBV28; 7 bases align to TRBD2. Germline V gene data show CDR1 as MDHEN and CDR2 as SYDVKM. V trimming: 5 bases; J trimming: 3 bases; junction bases outside the gene matches: 10. CDR3 size: 15 residues. Here the CDR3 reads CASSPPISGGYEQYF. The CDR3 DNA follows: TGTGCCAGCAGTCCCCCGATATCGGGGGGCTACGAGCAGTACTTC.

The chain couples TRBV5-4 to TRBJ2-7; 8 bases are a match to TRBD1. Trimming removed 4 bases from V and 5 bases from J; junction bases left unmatched: 11. Germline V lookup: CDR1 SGHNT, CDR2 YYREEE (reference sequence). The CDR3 contains 15 residues. CDR3 DNA sequence: TGTGCCAGCAGCGTGCAGGGGGCTCCTCCCCACGAGCAGTACTTC. It yields the protein CASSVQGAPPHEQYF.

DNA for the CDR3: TGTGCCATGGGGGCGGGCACAGATACGCAGTATTTT. Translating gives CAMGAGTDTQYF. This chain connects TRBV10-3 to TRBJ2-3; D might be TRBD1 (6 bases). The CDR3 has 12 residues. CDR1 and CDR2 from the germline V gene are ENHRY and SYGVKD. The V end was cut by 9 bases, the J end by 1 base, with 8 bases between.

The V and J genes are TRBV18 and TRBJ2-1; maybe TRBD2 (6 bases). This CDR3 has 15 residues. From germline, CDR1 is KGHSH and CDR2 LQKENI. Trimming took off 0 bases at V and 4 bases at J, with 10 bases between the two ends. The CDR3 region has the DNA TGTGCCAGCTCACCACCGCGGGGAGTGTACAATGAGCAGTTCTTC. Its protein is CASSPPRGVYNEQFF.

This clone appeared a single time. The chain links TRBV6-1 to TRBJ2-6, with a tentative D call TRBD1 (6 bases). The CDR3 consists of 16 residues. Germline values: CDR1 MNHNS, CDR2 SASEGT. V dropped 2 bases and J dropped 0 bases, with 8 bases sitting between them. The CDR3 loop is CASSEQQGSGANVLTF. CDR3 nucleotides: TGTGCCAGCAGTGAACAACAGGGCTCTGGGGCCAACGTCCTGACTTTC.